The T cell receptor (beta chain) described here comes from a study of spatial heterogeneity in lung cancer. As for the study in general: The study sequenced follow-up PBMC samples when they were available, at a median of roughly two years after resection. Each time, sequencing found more beta-chain sequences than alpha-chain sequences. Overall study results and limits: More often at tumor resection than at routine follow-up, ubiquitous expanded tumor TCRs were detected in the blood.

Per the germline V gene, CDR1 is SGHRS and CDR2 is YFSETQ. V dropped 0 bases and J dropped 5; count of bases not matched to a gene: 12. The CDR3 has 17 amino acids. This clonotype was picked up a small number of times. No antigen is known for it. The time point denotes: blood at routine non-recurrence follow-up after resection. One entry per CDR3 protein results from TCRdb running MiXCR on the 5' RACE reads. The sample has about 120,000 distinct CDR3 sequences, 9.5% to 14% seen once. V is TRBV5-1 and J is TRBJ2-3; 7 nucleotides agree with TRBD2. This TCR derives from a female donor with early-stage non-small cell lung cancer. The source was PBMCs, collected at follow-up. CDR3: CASSLVPRAGDGDTQYF. The CDR3 nucleotides are TGCGCCAGCAGCTTGGTGCCTCGGGCGGGAGATGGAGATACGCAGTATTTT. Supplemented by reference TRBV5-1 and TRBJ2-3, the full variable domain reads KAGVTQTPRYLIKTRGQQVTLSCSPISGHRSVSWYQQTPGQGLQFLFEYFSETQRNKGNFPGRFSGRQFSNSRSEMNVSTLELGDSALYLCASSLVPRAGDGDTQYFGPGTRLTVL.